The next 19 T cell receptor beta chains were all read from a single sample in a study of T-cell memory formation after mild COVID-19. TCRdb ran MiXCR on the 5' RACE reads and lists one entry per CDR3 protein. The sample has around 510,000 distinct CDR3 sequences; about 20% are singletons. Sequences were obtained from PBMCs or a T cell subset sorted from them (not recorded which). The source of these receptors is an adult woman who had mild COVID-19 (a few samples of this study predate the infection). Cell type and time point are not known.

J is TRBJ2-7 and V is TRBV19; D might be TRBD1 (6 bases). V lost 6 bases and J lost 5, with 14 bases in between. From germline, CDR1 is LNHDA and CDR2 SQIVND (reference sequence). The CDR3 covers 13 residues. The CDR3 nucleotides read TGTGCCAGTAGCAAAAGACAGGCCCACGAGCAGTACTTC. Translation gives CASSKRQAHEQYF. The whole variable domain, remainder taken from reference TRBV19 and TRBJ2-7, is DGGITQSPKYLFRKEGQNVTLSCEQNLNHDAMYWYRQDPGQGLRLIYYSQIVNDFQKGDIAEGYSVSREKKESFPLTVTSAQKNPTAFYLCASSKRQAHEQYFGPGTRLTVT.

This clonotype showed up just a few times. The chain combines TRBV27 with TRBJ2-5; 8 nucleotides agree with TRBD1. V was pared by 6 bases and J by 2 bases, with 5 bases of the junction left unmatched. Germline V gene data show CDR1 as MNHEY and CDR2 as SMNVEV (reference sequence). The CDR3 is 14 amino acids. The CDR3 bases are TGTGCCAGCAGACCTGGGACAGGTCAAGAGACCCAGTACTTC. Its protein product is CASRPGTGQETQYF.

This clonotype was recorded a few times. The chain joins TRBV9 to TRBJ2-7, with TRBD1 identical over 8 bases. Germline trimming cut 4 bases from V and 2 bases from J; bases unmatched to any gene: 5. The germline gives CDR1 SGDLS, CDR2 YYNGEE. The CDR3 has 14 residues. CDR3 in amino acids: CASSKQDRAYEQYF. CDR3 bases: TGTGCCAGCAGCAAACAGGACAGGGCCTACGAGCAGTACTTC. The full variable domain, in which reference TRBV9 and TRBJ2-7 provide the parts outside the CDR3, is DSGVTQTPKHLITATGQRVTLRCSPRSGDLSVYWYQQSLDQGLQFLIQYYNGEERAKGNILERFSAQQFPDLHSELNLSSLELGDSALYFCASSKQDRAYEQYFGPGTRLTVT.

The rearrangement uses TRBV20-1 and TRBJ2-7; maybe TRBD2 (5 bases). The CDR3 spans 15 residues. Trimming left V 4 bases short and J 0 bases short, with 16 bases between. The germline CDR1 and CDR2 sequences are DFQATT and SNEGSKA (reference sequence). The CDR3: CSAKGPQRSSYEQYF. The CDR3 nucleotides are TGCAGTGCTAAAGGCCCTCAGCGGAGCTCCTACGAGCAGTACTTC.

J is TRBJ2-1 and V is TRBV24-1; tentatively, D is TRBD1 (6 bases). Germline assignment: CDR1 KGHDR and CDR2 SFDVKD. Trimming took 0 bases from V and 12 from J, leaving 17 bases between them. The CDR3 covers 15 residues. The CDR3 loop reads CATSDLQSGAERQFF. The CDR3 bases are TGTGCCACCAGTGATTTGCAATCAGGGGCCGAGCGGCAGTTCTTC.

This clonotype appeared a few times. The V gene is TRBV29-1, the J gene TRBJ2-6; D remains ambiguous. The CDR3 contains 15 residues. Trimming shortened V by 5 bases and J by 0 bases, and 11 bases separated the two germline ends. CDR1 and CDR2 (germline): SQVTM, ANQGSEA. The CDR3: CSVSSQISGANVLTF. CDR3 in DNA: TGCAGCGTTTCTTCTCAGATCTCTGGGGCCAACGTCCTGACTTTC.

This sequence joins TRBV7-9 and TRBJ2-2, with D maybe TRBD1 (6 bases). V lost 5 bases to trimming and J lost 2 bases, with 9 bases between them. Per the germline V gene, CDR1 is SEHNR and CDR2 is FQNEAQ (reference sequence). The CDR3 has 14 residues. The CDR3 DNA sequence: TGTGCCAGCAGCGAGACAGGAAACACCGGGGAGCTGTTTTTT. Protein product: CASSETGNTGELFF.

This clonotype was counted only a few times. The chain links TRBV15 to TRBJ1-1; the match to TRBD1 covers 9 bases. V was pared by 8 bases and J by 2 bases, with 3 bases of the junction left unmatched. Germline V gene sequence: CDR1 LNHNV, CDR2 YYDKDF (reference sequence). The CDR3 is 13 amino acids. The CDR3 spells CATGQGRNTEAFF. Here the CDR3 DNA reads TGTGCCACCGGACAGGGGAGAAACACTGAAGCTTTCTTT. Full variable domain (missing parts from reference TRBV15 and TRBJ1-1): DAMVIQNPRYQVTQFGKPVTLSCSQTLNHNVMYWYQQKSSQAPKLLFHYYDKDFNNEADTPDNFQSRRPNTSFCFLDIRSPGLGDTAMYLCATGQGRNTEAFFGQGTRLTVV.

In its sample, this clonotype was seen many times. The J gene is TRBJ2-3, the V gene TRBV5-1; D is perhaps TRBD1 (5 bases). V was shortened by 4 bases and J by 4 bases, with 16 bases between the two germline ends. This CDR3 is built from 15 residues. The germline V gene has CDR1 SGHRS and CDR2 YFSETQ. Here the CDR3 DNA reads TGCGCCAGCAGCCTGCAGGGCCCCTTTGCAGATACGCAGTATTTT. Protein sequence: CASSLQGPFADTQYF.

The chain couples TRBV10-3 to TRBJ2-7; 10 bases map to TRBD2. The CDR3 has 15 residues. Trimming took 6 bases from V and 0 from J; bases not matched to a gene: 5. In germline, CDR1 is ENHRY, CDR2 SYGVKD. The CDR3 nucleotides are TGTGCCATCAGCGCTACTAGCGGGGACTCCTACGAGCAGTACTTC. Translating it yields CAISATSGDSYEQYF.

The chain joins TRBV10-3 to TRBJ2-7; 13 bases agree with TRBD2. The CDR3 has 14 residues. The junction had 6 bases not matched to a gene; V was cut back by 8 bases and J by 5 bases. CDR1 is ENHRY and CDR2 is SYGVKD in the germline V gene. CDR3 protein: CAIGLAGVRDEQYF. The DNA for the CDR3 is TGTGCCATCGGACTAGCGGGAGTTCGGGACGAGCAGTACTTC.

This clonotype showed up just a few times. The gene calls are TRBV7-3 and TRBJ1-2; 8 bases agree with TRBD1. CDR1 is SGHTA and CDR2 is FQGTGA in the germline V gene. The ends lost 3 bases at V and 8 bases at J; junction bases unmatched: 5. The CDR3 runs 13 residues. The CDR3 reads CASSFLTGVGYTF. CDR3 nucleotide sequence: TGTGCCAGCAGCTTTCTGACAGGGGTCGGCTACACCTTC.

This clonotype was counted between two and nine times. CDR3 sequence reads: CAISPDTTNEKLFF. The DNA for the CDR3 is TGTGCCATCAGTCCGGATACAACTAATGAAAAACTGTTTTTT. The J gene is TRBJ1-4, the V gene TRBV10-3; D remains unclear. This CDR3 is 14 amino acids long. V was cut by 5 bases and J by 0 bases, with 7 bases left in between. The germline CDR1 and CDR2 sequences are ENHRY and SYGVKD.

In the case of this clonotype: Its ends do not fully match the called genes, so a read error is possible. The chain carries TRBV6-5 and TRBJ2-7, with 9 bases that match TRBD1. Germline assignment: CDR1 MNHEY and CDR2 SVGAGI. This CDR3 spans 16 amino acids. This CDR3 reads CASRERRTGASYEQHF. CDR3 sequence (DNA): TGTGCCAGCAGAGAACGGAGGACAGGGGCCTCCTACGAGCAGCACTTC.

This clonotype was picked up a small number of times. CDR3 residues: CASSSAYRSTDTQYF. The CDR3 coding sequence is TGTGCCAGCAGCTCAGCCTACCGTAGCACAGATACGCAGTATTTT. The chain recombines TRBV27 with TRBJ2-3; D gene uncertain. The CDR3 consists of 15 residues. Germline CDR1 reads MNHEY; CDR2 reads SMNVEV (reference sequence). The germline V and J ends were trimmed by 6 bases and 0 bases, with 13 bases remaining between them.

J is TRBJ2-5 and V is TRBV5-1; maybe TRBD1 (5 bases). This CDR3 has 14 residues. Germline V gives CDR1 SGHRS, CDR2 YFSETQ. Trimming removed 0 bases at V and 5 bases at J, with 11 bases between. The DNA for the CDR3 is TGCGCCAGCAGCTTGGCCGGCAGGGTCGAGACCCAGTACTTC. This gives the protein CASSLAGRVETQYF. Variable domain in full (rest from reference TRBV5-1 and TRBJ2-5): KAGVTQTPRYLIKTRGQQVTLSCSPISGHRSVSWYQQTPGQGLQFLFEYFSETQRNKGNFPGRFSGRQFSNSRSEMNVSTLELGDSALYLCASSLAGRVETQYFGPGTRLLVL.

This clonotype was found a few times. The chain couples TRBV27 to TRBJ2-3; the D gene is possibly TRBD2 (6 bases). V lost 3 bases, J lost 6 bases, and 16 bases lay in between. Germline CDR1 MNHEY, CDR2 SMNVEV (reference sequence). The CDR3 runs 15 residues. The CDR3 spells CASSLSGLAPDTQYF. The CDR3 DNA reads as TGTGCCAGCAGTTTGAGTGGGCTAGCGCCTGATACGCAGTATTTT.

This rearrangement joins TRBV7-9 to TRBJ1-5; D remains ambiguous. CDR3 length: 14 residues. The germline CDR1 and CDR2 sequences are SEHNR and FQNEAQ (reference sequence). The ends were cut back, 5 bases at V and 8 bases at J, with 16 bases in the middle. The DNA for the CDR3 is TGTGCCAGCAGCCTTCGCGGGTCCCCAGAGCCCCAGCATTTT. It yields the protein CASSLRGSPEPQHF.

The genes are TRBV6-4 and TRBJ1-2; D is undetermined. The CDR3 runs 13 residues. Germline lookup yields CDR1 MRHNA and CDR2 SNTAGT. The V end was cut by 2 bases, the J end by 8 bases, with 12 bases between. The chain's CDR3 is CASSDGEGLGYTF. In DNA, the CDR3 is TGTGCCAGCAGTGACGGGGAGGGATTGGGCTACACCTTC.